This T cell receptor (beta chain) came from a study of cytomegalovirus exposure and HLA in healthy donors. The CDR3 extends over 15 amino acids. V was trimmed by 7 bases and J by 2 bases, leaving 18 bases between them. Germline CDR1 is MNHEY and CDR2 is SVGAGI. The PCR made use of 60 Vbeta and 13 Jbeta primers. TCRdb's table, derived via immunoSEQ multiplex PCR, lists solely in-frame clones and lacks some. There are 100,000 to 150,000 clones in the sample; around 72% occur only once, and approximately 2.9% lies in the top ten. The source is a human donor in good health. The chain carries TRBV6-5 and TRBJ2-7; D is unresolved. The material sequenced was PBMCs. CDR3 bases: TGTGCCAGCACCTCCGGGTCGAGGTCCGCCTACGAGCAGTACTTC. This codes for CASTSGSRSAYEQYF.